This T cell receptor (beta chain) derives from a study of T cells expressing NK-cell markers. The length of the CDR3 is 14 residues. Reprocessing the 5' RACE reads, TCRdb reports a single entry for every CDR3 protein and omits DNA. This table holds about 150,000 distinct CDR3 sequences. This clonotype was obtained from a woman aged 45-59 years in good health. This chain joins TRBV12-3 or TRBV12-4 and TRBJ1-2; TCRdb proposes TRBD1, but this gene call is untestable without DNA. Sequencing input: blood T cells: a sorted CD56 or NKG2C T cell subset, CD4+ or CD8+ T cells, or bulk PBMC T cells (not recorded which). The CDR3: CASSYDRGYYGYTF.